This TCR beta chain is from a study of T-cell memory formation after mild COVID-19. Regarding the study as a whole: A second wave of clones peaked on day 37, and their SARS-CoV-2 specificity went unconfirmed.

V was clipped by 7 bases and J by 9 bases, with 12 bases between them. Looked up from germline, CDR1 is MNHEY and CDR2 is SMNVEV (reference sequence). CDR3 length equals 11 residues. TCRdb itself ran the 5' RACE reads through MiXCR, one entry per CDR3 protein. The repertoire consists of tens of thousands of distinct CDR3 sequences, with about 6.3% occurring once and the leading ten covering 0.6% to 1%. Ten or more counts support this clonotype. What it recognizes is unknown. The receptor was derived from an adult who had mild COVID-19 (a few samples of this study predate the infection). Cell type and time point are not known. The rearrangement links TRBV27 to TRBJ2-5; D possibly corresponds to TRBD2 (5 bases). Input material: PBMCs or a T cell subset sorted from them (not recorded which). This chain's CDR3 is CASKMDSAQYF. CDR3 DNA sequence: TGTGCCAGCAAAATGGACTCGGCCCAGTACTTC.